This T cell receptor (beta chain) was captured by sequencing in a study of T and B cells in COVID-19 patients. A word on this clonotype: Its antigen is undetermined.

The junction had 14 bases not matched to a gene; V was cut back by 7 bases and J by 11 bases. The CDR3 sequence is 14 residues long. The V gene's germline CDR1 is LNHDA and CDR2 SQIVND (reference sequence). From blood, 250-500 ng of genomic DNA served as TRB template. Multiplex PCR with BIOMED2 TRB-A/B primer pools amplified TRB rearrangements. From the multiplex PCR reads, TCRdb called clonotypes with MiXCR, one entry per CDR3 protein. The data contain fewer than 6,000 distinct CDR3 sequences, 25% to 30% of them singletons. Study conclusions and caveats: Highly clonal in active COVID-19, TRB repertoires exceeded healthy-donor diversity and richness at recovery.

The clonotype originates from a human donor with active COVID-19. The rearrangement uses TRBV19 and TRBJ2-5; 9 bases match TRBD1. Sequences were obtained from blood. CDR3 region: CASIGTGRVGEQYF. For the CDR3, the DNA is TGTGCCAGTATCGGGACAGGGCGGGTCGGGGAGCAGTACTTC.